This T cell receptor beta chain appears in the sequencing data of a study of blood T cell repertoires in COVID-19. About the research overall: Acute and convalescent COVID-19 samples came from the United States, Italy and Spain.

The method was immunoSEQ multiplex PCR; TCRdb's version includes in-frame clones alone and lacks a portion of them. The sample shows about 110,000 clones, about 89% of them seen only once. The CDR3 totals 15 residues. CDR1 and CDR2 (germline): LNHNV, YYDKDF (reference sequence). A note on this clone: Its ends do not fully match the called genes, so a read error is possible. Other nucleotide sequences in the sample specify the same CDR3.

Material: peripheral blood. The sequence came from a woman between 25 and 40 years old with acute or convalescent COVID-19. The chain carries TRBV15 and TRBJ1-5; D gene uncertain. The CDR3 loop reads CATSRDADLYQPQHF. As DNA, the CDR3 is TGTGCTACCAGCAGAGATGCGGATTTGTATCAGCCCCAGCATTTT.